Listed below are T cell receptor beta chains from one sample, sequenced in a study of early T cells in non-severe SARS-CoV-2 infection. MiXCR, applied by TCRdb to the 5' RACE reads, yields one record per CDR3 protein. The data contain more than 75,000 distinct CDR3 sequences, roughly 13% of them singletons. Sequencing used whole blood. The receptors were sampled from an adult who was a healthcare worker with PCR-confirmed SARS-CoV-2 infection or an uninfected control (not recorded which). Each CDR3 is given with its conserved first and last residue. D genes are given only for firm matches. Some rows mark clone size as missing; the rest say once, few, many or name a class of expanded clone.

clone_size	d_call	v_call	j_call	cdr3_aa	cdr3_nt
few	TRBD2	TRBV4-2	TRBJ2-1	CASSQSGGAGNEQFF	TGTGCCAGCAGCCAGAGCGGGGGGGCCGGGAATGAGCAGTTCTTC
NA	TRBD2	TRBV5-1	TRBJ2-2	CASSKAPSGGGTGELFF	TGCGCCAGCAGCAAAGCACCTAGCGGGGGCGGCACCGGGGAGCTGTTTTTT
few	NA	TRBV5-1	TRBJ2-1	CASSGGTDNEQFF	TGCGCCAGCAGCGGGGGGACCGACAATGAGCAGTTCTTC
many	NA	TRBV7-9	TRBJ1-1	CASSPTGMEAFF	TGTGCCAGCAGCCCTACAGGGATGGAAGCTTTCTTT
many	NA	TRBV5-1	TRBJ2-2	CASSLIPDTGELFF	TGCGCCAGCAGCTTGATCCCCGACACCGGGGAGCTGTTTTTT
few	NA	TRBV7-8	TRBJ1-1	CASSGRAFTEAFF	TGTGCCAGCAGCGGCCGCGCGTTCACTGAAGCTTTCTTT
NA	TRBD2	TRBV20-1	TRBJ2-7	CSAGTSGGAYEQYF	TGCAGTGCTGGAACTAGCGGGGGAGCGTACGAGCAGTACTTC
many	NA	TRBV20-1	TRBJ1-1	CSAPRAGAPQLNTEAFF	TGCAGTGCCCCGAGGGCAGGGGCCCCACAATTGAACACTGAAGCTTTCTTT
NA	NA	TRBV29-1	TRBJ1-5	CSVGAGSNQPQHF	TGCAGCGTTGGTGCCGGTAGCAATCAGCCCCAGCATTTT
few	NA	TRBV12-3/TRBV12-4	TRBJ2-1	CASSLGPPREQFF	TGTGCCAGCAGCCTCGGTCCGCCAAGAGAGCAGTTCTTC
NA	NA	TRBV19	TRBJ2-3	CASSPQDTSTDTQYF	TGTGCCAGTAGTCCACAGGACACCTCCACAGATACGCAGTATTTT
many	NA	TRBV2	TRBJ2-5	CASGRLRETQYF	TGTGCCAGTGGCAGGCTCCGAGAGACCCAGTACTTC
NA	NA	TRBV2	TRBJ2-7	CASSEIYEQYF	TGTGCCAGCAGTGAAATCTACGAGCAGTACTTC
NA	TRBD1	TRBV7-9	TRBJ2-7	CASSTWTGLNTEQYF	TGTGCCAGCAGCACGTGGACAGGGCTAAACACCGAGCAGTACTTC
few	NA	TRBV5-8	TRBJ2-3	CASSLTERTDTQYF	TGTGCCAGCAGCTTGACAGAAAGAACAGATACGCAGTATTTT
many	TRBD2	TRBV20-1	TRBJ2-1	CSARDHQRENNEQFF	TGCAGTGCTAGAGATCACCAGCGGGAGAACAATGAGCAGTTCTTC
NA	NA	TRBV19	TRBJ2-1	CASSIQRGGRYNEQFF	TGTGCCAGTAGTATACAGCGTGGAGGGAGGTACAATGAGCAGTTCTTC
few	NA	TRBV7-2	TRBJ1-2	CASSLRGQLFSRGYTF	TGTGCCAGCAGCTTAAGGGGCCAGCTTTTTTCTCGGGGCTACACCTTC
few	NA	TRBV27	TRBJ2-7	CASSSTVGAPYEQYF	TGTGCCAGCAGTTCCACGGTAGGGGCTCCCTACGAGCAGTACTTC
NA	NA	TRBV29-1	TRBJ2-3	CSVVQSTDTQYF	TGCAGCGTTGTTCAAAGCACAGATACGCAGTATTTT
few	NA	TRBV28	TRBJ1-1	CASSGGAAPNTEAFF	TGTGCCAGCAGCGGGGGGGCAGCCCCGAACACTGAAGCTTTCTTT
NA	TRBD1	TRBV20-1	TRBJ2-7	CSAQDGQGGIYEQYF	TGCAGTGCCCAAGACGGACAGGGTGGAATTTACGAGCAGTACTTC
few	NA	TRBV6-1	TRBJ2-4	CASSEAGRAKNIQYF	TGTGCCAGCAGTGAAGCGGGGCGAGCCAAAAACATTCAGTACTTC
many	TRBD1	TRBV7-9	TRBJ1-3	CASSPGQSGNTIYF	TGTGCCAGCAGCCCGGGACAGTCTGGAAACACCATATATTTT
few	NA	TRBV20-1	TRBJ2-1	CSAPPGGGVTYNEQFF	TGCAGTGCCCCGCCCGGTGGGGGAGTTACCTACAATGAGCAGTTCTTC
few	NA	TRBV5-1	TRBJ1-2	CASSSTGAGNYGYTF	TGCGCCAGCAGCTCGACGGGGGCTGGGAACTATGGCTACACCTTC